This is a list of T cell receptor beta chains from one sample in a study of response to subunit inactivated influenza vaccine. One entry per CDR3 protein results from TCRdb running MiXCR on the RT-PCR reads. There are 400,000 to 650,000 distinct CDR3 sequences in the sample; 6% to 9% occur only once, and around 13% lies in the top ten. The material was PBMCs from blood, obtained approximately 25 months after vaccination. The receptor set was obtained from a man aged 50-75 years who received an inactivated influenza vaccine. The CDR3 runs from the conserved cysteine through the conserved F or W.

v_gene: TRBV4-1
CDR3aa: CASSQRGPRVNTEAFF

v_gene: TRBV20-1
CDR3aa: CSALGGSSYEQYF

v_gene: TRBV25-1
CDR3aa: CASSGAGTGINYGYTF

v_gene: TRBV20-1
CDR3aa: CSARVSGEWEQYF

v_gene: TRBV12-3/TRBV12-4
CDR3aa: CASSPGDRAQHF

v_gene: TRBV3-1
CDR3aa: CASSHPGGSGGSYNEQFF

v_gene: TRBV7-6
CDR3aa: CASSLTGRGNQPQHF

v_gene: TRBV12-3/TRBV12-4
CDR3aa: CASSLASWNIQYF

v_gene: TRBV7-9
CDR3aa: CASSQQGRNSPLHF

v_gene: TRBV30
CDR3aa: CAWRQDRSNYGYTF

v_gene: TRBV7-9
CDR3aa: CASSHYATGGYTF

v_gene: TRBV6-1
CDR3aa: CASRSVPGGGQPQHF

v_gene: TRBV28
CDR3aa: CASNKDRVGNQPQHF

v_gene: TRBV6-2/TRBV6-3
CDR3aa: CASSQLGTVSYEQYF

v_gene: TRBV29-1
CDR3aa: CSVKGVGEKLFF

v_gene: TRBV20-1
CDR3aa: CSASDPVAYEQYF

v_gene: TRBV7-9
CDR3aa: CASSIGLAGVSPGELFF

v_gene: TRBV30
CDR3aa: CAWNTGLAGGTDTQYF

v_gene: TRBV28
CDR3aa: CASSPAQQTDTQYF

v_gene: TRBV7-9
CDR3aa: CASSSRTGLTEAFF

v_gene: TRBV7-3
CDR3aa: CASRSADNEQFF

v_gene: TRBV10-3
CDR3aa: CAISESKEGAYGYTF

v_gene: TRBV5-1
CDR3aa: CASMLGVGGLYEQYF

v_gene: TRBV14
CDR3aa: CASILDSYGYTF

v_gene: TRBV30
CDR3aa: CAWTGVQRASYNEQFF

v_gene: TRBV9
CDR3aa: CASSVSSGRTDTQYF

v_gene: TRBV10-3
CDR3aa: CAIGSPDRGIYEQYF

v_gene: TRBV7-8
CDR3aa: CASSLSRDWQANEQFF

v_gene: TRBV28
CDR3aa: CASSPGFTGEQYF

v_gene: TRBV12-3/TRBV12-4
CDR3aa: CASSLSGEGETQYF

v_gene: TRBV5-1
CDR3aa: CASSRDPHSSGNTIYF

v_gene: TRBV18
CDR3aa: CASSPGTGYEQYF

v_gene: TRBV20-1
CDR3aa: CSAMKISSYNEQFF

v_gene: TRBV6-1
CDR3aa: CASSTLPGLAGANSYEQYF

v_gene: TRBV2
CDR3aa: CASSDPGGGQYEQYF

v_gene: TRBV11-2
CDR3aa: CASSLALPIVTEQYF

v_gene: TRBV5-1
CDR3aa: CASSLNIYNEQFF

v_gene: TRBV6-2/TRBV6-3
CDR3aa: CASSYRGGHYNEQFF

v_gene: TRBV20-1
CDR3aa: CSAREGGVRNYGYTF